Listed here are 5 T cell receptor beta chains from one sample, sequenced in a study of shared clonotypes between healthy human individuals. The assay was immunoSEQ multiplex PCR, and TCRdb's table has in-frame clones only and misses some. The sample has 1.6 million or so clones, less than 99% seen once. The sample was naive CD4+ T cells sorted from blood. The subset is: CD45RA+ positively selected. Receptor source: a man aged 30 to 45 in good health.

The chain links TRBV18 to TRBJ1-5; D is ambiguous. The germline gives CDR1 KGHSH, CDR2 LQKENI. The CDR3 is 17 amino acids. The germline V and J ends were trimmed by 2 bases and 1 base, with 15 bases remaining between them. CDR3 DNA sequence: TGTGCCAGCTCACCAAGTGGGGATATATGGAGCAATCAGCCCCAGCATTTT. Encoded protein: CASSPSGDIWSNQPQHF.

CDR3: CSVEGQGLNEQFF. Written as DNA, the CDR3 is TGCAGCGTTGAAGGCCAGGGGCTTAATGAGCAGTTCTTC. J is TRBJ2-1 and V is TRBV29-1; D may be TRBD1 (6 bases). The CDR3 sequence is 13 residues long. Between the trimmed V and J ends, which lost 1 base and 7 bases, there was a span of 11 bases. The germline CDR1 and CDR2 sequences are SQVTM and ANQGSEA.

This chain links TRBV4-2 with TRBJ1-5, with D unclear. Germline CDR1 and CDR2: LGHNA and YNFKEQ. Between the trimmed V and J ends, which lost 1 base and 0 bases, there was a span of 10 bases. CDR3 length: 16 amino acids. CDR3 in DNA: TGTGCCAGCAGCCAAGTAGCGTCCGATAGCAATCAGCCCCAGCATTTT. Residues: CASSQVASDSNQPQHF.

This clone was counted once. The CDR3 nucleotides are TGCGCCAGCAGCGGGACTAGCGGGAACTACGAGCAGTACTTC. Translating it yields CASSGTSGNYEQYF. This chain connects TRBV5-1 to TRBJ2-7; 13 nucleotides match TRBD2. The V and J ends lost 4 bases and 3 bases, in that order; junction bases with no gene match: 1. The CDR3 runs 14 residues. Germline V gene lookup returns CDR1 SGHRS and CDR2 YFSETQ. Looking up the rest from reference TRBV5-1 and TRBJ2-7 gives the full variable domain: KAGVTQTPRYLIKTRGQQVTLSCSPISGHRSVSWYQQTPGQGLQFLFEYFSETQRNKGNFPGRFSGRQFSNSRSEMNVSTLELGDSALYLCASSGTSGNYEQYFGPGTRLTVT.

The chain uses TRBV19 and TRBJ1-1; TRBD1 is a possible D gene (5 bases). CDR1 is LNHDA, CDR2 SQIVND, per germline (reference sequence). The V and J ends lost 4 bases and 1 base respectively, with 7 bases between them. The CDR3 totals 13 residues. The CDR3 bases are TGTGCCAGTAGTAACAGGCAGAACACTGAAGCTTTCTTT. This encodes CASSNRQNTEAFF. Using reference TRBV19 and TRBJ1-1 for the parts outside the CDR3, the full variable domain is DGGITQSPKYLFRKEGQNVTLSCEQNLNHDAMYWYRQDPGQGLRLIYYSQIVNDFQKGDIAEGYSVSREKKESFPLTVTSAQKNPTAFYLCASSNRQNTEAFFGQGTRLTVV.